The sequence of this T cell receptor beta chain was determined in a study of blood T cell repertoires in COVID-19. Study-level background: Sites in the United States, Italy and Spain provided acute and convalescent COVID-19 samples. Sample material is recorded as cDNA or gDNA derived from T cells, B-cell-depleted T cells, or PBMCs.

Original handling: Nucleated cell number was recorded as an estimate derived from reference gene primer amplification. Repertoires were generated with immunoSEQ multiplex PCR, while TCRdb's copy carries only in-frame clones and drops some. The D gene and trimming were derived from the DNA, and the V and J assignments and clone size from that table. The sample carries 300,000 or so clones, 80% to 90% recorded once. Germline V CDR1 and CDR2: SGHVS, FNYEAQ. Losses at the gene ends were 4 bases for V and 4 bases for J; bases not matched to a gene: 4. This CDR3 is 15 amino acids long. Only one count was recorded for this clone.

What was sequenced was peripheral blood. V and J are TRBV7-6 and TRBJ2-3; TRBD1 matches 11 bases. The TCR sequence derives from a woman aged 45-65 years with acute or convalescent COVID-19. The CDR3 protein is CASSSRTGGPDTQYF. In DNA form, the CDR3 reads TGTGCCAGCAGCTCTCGGACAGGGGGCCCAGATACGCAGTATTTT.